This TCR beta chain was sequenced during a study of cytomegalovirus exposure and HLA in healthy donors. V was trimmed by 3 bases and J by 1 base, leaving 16 bases between them. CDR1 and CDR2 (germline): SGDLS, YYNGEE. CDR3 length: 16 amino acids. Primers: 60 Vbeta forward and 13 Jbeta reverse. This table comes from immunoSEQ multiplex PCR, and its TCRdb copy is limited to in-frame clones, with some not included. The table includes 100,000 to 150,000 clones, roughly 70% detected once. Study results and caveats: With later analysis, a missense DCLRE1C variant became linked to TCR beta V- and J-gene trimming.

On this clone: The target antigen is unknown.

This cohort consisted of healthy bone marrow donors. The clonotype originates from a man aged 35 to 55 in good health and CMV-seropositive. This chain uses TRBV9 with TRBJ1-1; tentatively, D is TRBD1 (5 bases). The source material was PBMCs. The CDR3 sequence is CASSGLKVGQNTEAFF. The CDR3 DNA sequence: TGTGCCAGCAGCGGACTCAAAGTGGGGCAGAACACTGAAGCTTTCTTT.